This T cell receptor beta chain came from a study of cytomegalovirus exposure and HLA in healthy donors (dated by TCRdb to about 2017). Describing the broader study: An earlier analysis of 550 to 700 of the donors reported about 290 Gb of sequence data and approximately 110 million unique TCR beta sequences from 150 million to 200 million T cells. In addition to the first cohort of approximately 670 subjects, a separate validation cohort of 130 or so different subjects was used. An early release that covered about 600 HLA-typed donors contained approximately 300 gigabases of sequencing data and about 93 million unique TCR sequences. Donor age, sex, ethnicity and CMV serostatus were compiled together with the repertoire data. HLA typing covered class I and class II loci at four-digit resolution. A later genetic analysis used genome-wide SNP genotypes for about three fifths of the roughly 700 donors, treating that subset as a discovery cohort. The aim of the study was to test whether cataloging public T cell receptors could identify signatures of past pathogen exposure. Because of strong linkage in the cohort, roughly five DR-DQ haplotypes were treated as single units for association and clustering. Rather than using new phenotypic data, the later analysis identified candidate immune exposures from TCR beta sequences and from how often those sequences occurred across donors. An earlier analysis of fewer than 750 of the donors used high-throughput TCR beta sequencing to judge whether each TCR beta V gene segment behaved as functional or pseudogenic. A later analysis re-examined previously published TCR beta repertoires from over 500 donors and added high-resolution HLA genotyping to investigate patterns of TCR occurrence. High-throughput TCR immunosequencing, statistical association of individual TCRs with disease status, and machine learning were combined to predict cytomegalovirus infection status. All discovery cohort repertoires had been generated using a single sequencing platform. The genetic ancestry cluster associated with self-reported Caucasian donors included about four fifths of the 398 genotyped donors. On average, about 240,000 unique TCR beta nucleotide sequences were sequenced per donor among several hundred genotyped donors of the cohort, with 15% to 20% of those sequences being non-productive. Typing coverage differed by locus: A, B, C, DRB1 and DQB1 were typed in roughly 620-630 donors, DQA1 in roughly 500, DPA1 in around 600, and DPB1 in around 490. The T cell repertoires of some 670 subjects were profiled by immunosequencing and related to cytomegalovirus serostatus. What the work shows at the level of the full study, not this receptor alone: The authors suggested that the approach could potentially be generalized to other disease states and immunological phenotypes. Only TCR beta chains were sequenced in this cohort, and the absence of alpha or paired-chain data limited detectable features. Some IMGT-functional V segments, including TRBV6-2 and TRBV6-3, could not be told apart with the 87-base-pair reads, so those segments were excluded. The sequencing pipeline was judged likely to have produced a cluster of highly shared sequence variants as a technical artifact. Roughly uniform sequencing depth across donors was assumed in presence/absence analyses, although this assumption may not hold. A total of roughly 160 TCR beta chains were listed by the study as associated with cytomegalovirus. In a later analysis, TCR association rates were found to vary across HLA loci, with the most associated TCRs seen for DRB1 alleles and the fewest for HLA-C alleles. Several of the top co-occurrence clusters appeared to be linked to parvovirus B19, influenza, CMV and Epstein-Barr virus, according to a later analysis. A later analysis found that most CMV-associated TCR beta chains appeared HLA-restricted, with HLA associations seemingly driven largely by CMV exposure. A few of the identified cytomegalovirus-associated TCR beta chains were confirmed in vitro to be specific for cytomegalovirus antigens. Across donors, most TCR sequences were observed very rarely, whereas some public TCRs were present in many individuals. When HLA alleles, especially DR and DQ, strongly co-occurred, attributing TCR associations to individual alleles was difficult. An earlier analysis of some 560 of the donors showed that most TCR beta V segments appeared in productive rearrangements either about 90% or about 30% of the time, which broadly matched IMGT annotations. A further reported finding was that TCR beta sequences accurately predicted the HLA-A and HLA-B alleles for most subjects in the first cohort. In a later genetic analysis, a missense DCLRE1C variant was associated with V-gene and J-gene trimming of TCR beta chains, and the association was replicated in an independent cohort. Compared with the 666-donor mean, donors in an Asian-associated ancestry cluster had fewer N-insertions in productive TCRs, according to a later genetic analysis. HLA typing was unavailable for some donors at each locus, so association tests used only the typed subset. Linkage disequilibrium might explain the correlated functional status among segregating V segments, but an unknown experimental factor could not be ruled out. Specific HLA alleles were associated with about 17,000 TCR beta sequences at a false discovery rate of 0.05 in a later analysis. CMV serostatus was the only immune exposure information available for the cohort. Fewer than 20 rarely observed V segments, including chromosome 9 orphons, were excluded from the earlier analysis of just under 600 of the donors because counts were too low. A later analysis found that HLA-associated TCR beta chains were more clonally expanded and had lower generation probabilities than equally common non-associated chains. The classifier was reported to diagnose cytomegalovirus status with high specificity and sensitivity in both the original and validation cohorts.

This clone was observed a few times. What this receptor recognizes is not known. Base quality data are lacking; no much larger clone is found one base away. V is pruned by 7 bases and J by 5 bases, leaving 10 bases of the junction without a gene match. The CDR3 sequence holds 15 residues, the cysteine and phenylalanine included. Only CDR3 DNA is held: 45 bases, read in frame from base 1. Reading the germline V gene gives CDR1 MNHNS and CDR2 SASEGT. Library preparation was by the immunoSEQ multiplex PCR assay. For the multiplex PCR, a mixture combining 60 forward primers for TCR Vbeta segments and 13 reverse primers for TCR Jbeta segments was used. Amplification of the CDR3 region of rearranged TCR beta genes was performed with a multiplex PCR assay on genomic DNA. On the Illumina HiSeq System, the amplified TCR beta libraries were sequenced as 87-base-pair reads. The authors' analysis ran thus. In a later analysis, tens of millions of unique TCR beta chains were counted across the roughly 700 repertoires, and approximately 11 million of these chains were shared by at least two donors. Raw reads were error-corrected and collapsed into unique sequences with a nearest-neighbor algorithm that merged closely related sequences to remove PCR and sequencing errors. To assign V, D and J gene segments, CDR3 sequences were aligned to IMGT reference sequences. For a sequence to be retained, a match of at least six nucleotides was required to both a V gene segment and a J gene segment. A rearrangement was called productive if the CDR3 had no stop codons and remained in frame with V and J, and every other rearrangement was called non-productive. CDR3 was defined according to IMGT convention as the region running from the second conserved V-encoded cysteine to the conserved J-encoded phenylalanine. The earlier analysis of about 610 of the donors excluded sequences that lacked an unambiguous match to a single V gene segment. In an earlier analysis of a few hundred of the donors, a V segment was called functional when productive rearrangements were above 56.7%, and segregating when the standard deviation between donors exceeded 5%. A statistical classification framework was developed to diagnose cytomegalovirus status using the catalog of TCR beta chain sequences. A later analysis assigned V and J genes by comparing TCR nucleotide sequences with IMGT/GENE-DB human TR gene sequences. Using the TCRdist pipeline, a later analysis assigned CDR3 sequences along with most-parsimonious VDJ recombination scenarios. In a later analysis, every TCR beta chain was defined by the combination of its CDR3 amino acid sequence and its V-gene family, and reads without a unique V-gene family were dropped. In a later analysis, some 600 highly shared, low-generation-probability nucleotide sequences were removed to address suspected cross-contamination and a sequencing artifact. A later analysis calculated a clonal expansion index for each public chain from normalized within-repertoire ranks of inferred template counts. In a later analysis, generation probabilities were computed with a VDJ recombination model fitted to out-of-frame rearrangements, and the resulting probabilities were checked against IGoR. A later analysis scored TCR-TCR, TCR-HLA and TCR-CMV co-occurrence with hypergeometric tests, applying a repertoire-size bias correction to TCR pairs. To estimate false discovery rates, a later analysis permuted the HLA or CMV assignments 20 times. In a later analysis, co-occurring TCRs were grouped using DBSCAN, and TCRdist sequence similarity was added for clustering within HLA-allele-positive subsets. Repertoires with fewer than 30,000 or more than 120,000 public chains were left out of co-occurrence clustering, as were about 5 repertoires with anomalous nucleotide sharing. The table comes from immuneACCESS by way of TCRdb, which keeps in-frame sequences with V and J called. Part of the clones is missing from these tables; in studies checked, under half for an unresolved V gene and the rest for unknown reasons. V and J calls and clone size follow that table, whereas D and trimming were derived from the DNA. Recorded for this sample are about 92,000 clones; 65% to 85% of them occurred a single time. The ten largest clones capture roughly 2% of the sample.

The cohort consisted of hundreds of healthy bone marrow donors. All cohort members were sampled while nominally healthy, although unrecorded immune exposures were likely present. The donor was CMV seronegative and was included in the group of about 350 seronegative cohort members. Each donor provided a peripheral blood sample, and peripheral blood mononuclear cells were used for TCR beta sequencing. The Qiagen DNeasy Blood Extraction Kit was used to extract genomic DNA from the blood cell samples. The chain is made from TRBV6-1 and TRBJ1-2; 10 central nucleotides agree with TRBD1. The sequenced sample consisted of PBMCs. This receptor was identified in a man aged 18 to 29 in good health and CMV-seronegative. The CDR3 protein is CASKPGQGVEYGYTF. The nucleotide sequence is TGTGCCAGCAAGCCTGGACAGGGGGTTGAGTATGGCTACACCTTC.